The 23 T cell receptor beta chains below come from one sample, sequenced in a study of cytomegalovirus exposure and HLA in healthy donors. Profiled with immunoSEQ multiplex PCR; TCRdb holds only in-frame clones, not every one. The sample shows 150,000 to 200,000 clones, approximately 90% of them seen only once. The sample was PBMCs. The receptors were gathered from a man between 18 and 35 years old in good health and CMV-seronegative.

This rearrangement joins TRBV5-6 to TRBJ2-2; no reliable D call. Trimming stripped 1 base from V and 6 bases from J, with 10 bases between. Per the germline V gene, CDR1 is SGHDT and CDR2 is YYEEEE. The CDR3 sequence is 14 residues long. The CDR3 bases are TGTGCCAGCAGCTTGCCTAGAACCGCCGGGGAGCTGTTTTTT. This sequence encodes CASSLPRTAGELFF. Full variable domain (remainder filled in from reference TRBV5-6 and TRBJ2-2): DAGVTQSPTHLIKTRGQQVTLRCSPKSGHDTVSWYQQALGQGPQFIFQYYEEEERQRGNFPDRFSGHQFPNYSSELNVNALLLGDSALYLCASSLPRTAGELFFGEGSRLTVL.

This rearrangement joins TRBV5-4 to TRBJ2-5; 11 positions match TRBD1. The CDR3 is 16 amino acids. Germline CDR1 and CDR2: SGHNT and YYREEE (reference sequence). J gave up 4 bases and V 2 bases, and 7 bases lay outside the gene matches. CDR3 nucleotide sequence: TGTGCCAGCAGCTTATCCGGGACAGGGGGGAGAGAGACCCAGTACTTC. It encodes CASSLSGTGGRETQYF.

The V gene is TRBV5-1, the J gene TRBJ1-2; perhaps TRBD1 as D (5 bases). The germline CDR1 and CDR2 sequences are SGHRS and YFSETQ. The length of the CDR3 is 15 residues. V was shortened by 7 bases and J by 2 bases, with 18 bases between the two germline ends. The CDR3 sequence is CASGPLSRVNYGYTF. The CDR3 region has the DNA TGCGCCAGCGGTCCGTTATCCAGGGTAAACTATGGCTACACCTTC.

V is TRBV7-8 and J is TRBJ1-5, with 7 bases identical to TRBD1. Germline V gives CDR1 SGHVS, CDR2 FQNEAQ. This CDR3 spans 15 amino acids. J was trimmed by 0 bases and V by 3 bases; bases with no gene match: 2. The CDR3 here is CASSLGQNSNQPQHF. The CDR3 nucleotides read TGTGCCAGCAGCTTGGGACAGAATAGCAATCAGCCCCAGCATTTT.

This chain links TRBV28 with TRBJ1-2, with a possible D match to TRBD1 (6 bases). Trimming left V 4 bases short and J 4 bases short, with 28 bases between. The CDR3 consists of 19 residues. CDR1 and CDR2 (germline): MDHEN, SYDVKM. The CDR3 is CASSSHGLGPQGIPYGYTF. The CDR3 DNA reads TGTGCCAGCAGTTCCCACGGACTCGGCCCCCAGGGGATCCCCTATGGCTACACCTTC.

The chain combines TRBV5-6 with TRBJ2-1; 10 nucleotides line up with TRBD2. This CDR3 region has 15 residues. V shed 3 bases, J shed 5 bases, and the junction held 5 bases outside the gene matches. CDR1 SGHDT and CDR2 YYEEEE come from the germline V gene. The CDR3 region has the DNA TGTGCCAGCAGCTCTAGCGGGAGAACGAACAATGAGCAGTTCTTC. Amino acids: CASSSSGRTNNEQFF.

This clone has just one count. The CDR3: CASSQPPSGGATVFGTQYF. The CDR3 region has the DNA TGCGCCAGCAGCCAACCGCCTAGCGGGGGGGCCACGGTCTTTGGGACCCAGTACTTC. The chain has TRBV4-1 and TRBJ2-5, with 12 bases identical to TRBD2. Per germline, CDR1 MGHRA and CDR2 YSYEKL. Trimming removed 2 bases from V and 7 bases from J; junction bases left unmatched: 17. The CDR3 has 19 amino acids.

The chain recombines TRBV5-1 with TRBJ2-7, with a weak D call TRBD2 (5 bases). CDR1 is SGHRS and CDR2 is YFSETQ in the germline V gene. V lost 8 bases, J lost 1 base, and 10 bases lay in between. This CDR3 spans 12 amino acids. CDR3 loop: CASQSGSYEQYF. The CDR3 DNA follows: TGCGCCAGTCAGTCGGGGTCCTACGAGCAGTACTTC.

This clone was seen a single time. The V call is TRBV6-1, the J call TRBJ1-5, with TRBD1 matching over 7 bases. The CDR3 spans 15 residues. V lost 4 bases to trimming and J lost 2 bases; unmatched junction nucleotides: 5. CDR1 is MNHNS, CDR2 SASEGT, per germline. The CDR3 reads CASSAETGRNQPQHF. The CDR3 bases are TGTGCCAGCAGTGCTGAGACAGGGCGCAATCAGCCCCAGCATTTT.

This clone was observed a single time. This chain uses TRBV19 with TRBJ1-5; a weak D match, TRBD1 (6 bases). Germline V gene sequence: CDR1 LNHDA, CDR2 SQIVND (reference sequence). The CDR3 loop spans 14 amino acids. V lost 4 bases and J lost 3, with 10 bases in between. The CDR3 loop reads CASSTWTVNQPQHF. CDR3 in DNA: TGTGCCAGTAGTACTTGGACAGTCAATCAGCCCCAGCATTTT.

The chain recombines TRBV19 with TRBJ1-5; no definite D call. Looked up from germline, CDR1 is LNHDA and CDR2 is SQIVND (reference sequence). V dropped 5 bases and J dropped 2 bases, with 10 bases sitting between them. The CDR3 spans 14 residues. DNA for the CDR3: TGTGCCAGTAGTTTTGTCCGAGGCAATCAGCCCCAGCATTTT. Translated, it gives CASSFVRGNQPQHF.

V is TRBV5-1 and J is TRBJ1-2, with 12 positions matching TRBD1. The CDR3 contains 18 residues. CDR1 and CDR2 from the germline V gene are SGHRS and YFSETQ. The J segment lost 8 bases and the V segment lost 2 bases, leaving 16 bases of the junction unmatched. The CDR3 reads CASSLAGTGGSGSSGYTF. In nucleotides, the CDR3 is TGCGCCAGCAGCTTAGCCGGGACAGGGGGCTCGGGTTCCAGCGGCTACACCTTC.

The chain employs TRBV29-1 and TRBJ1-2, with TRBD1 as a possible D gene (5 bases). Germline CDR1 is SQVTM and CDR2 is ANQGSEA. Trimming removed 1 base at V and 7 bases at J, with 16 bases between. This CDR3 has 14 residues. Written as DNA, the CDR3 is TGCAGCGTTGAAGGGGTGGCGGGACGGGCTGGCTACACCTTC. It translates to CSVEGVAGRAGYTF.

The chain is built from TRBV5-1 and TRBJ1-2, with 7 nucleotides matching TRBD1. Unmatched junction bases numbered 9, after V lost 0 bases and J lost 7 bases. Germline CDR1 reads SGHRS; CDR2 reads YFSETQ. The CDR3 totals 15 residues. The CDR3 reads CASSLATLTGAGYTF. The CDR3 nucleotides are TGCGCCAGCAGCTTGGCAACCCTTACAGGGGCTGGCTACACCTTC.

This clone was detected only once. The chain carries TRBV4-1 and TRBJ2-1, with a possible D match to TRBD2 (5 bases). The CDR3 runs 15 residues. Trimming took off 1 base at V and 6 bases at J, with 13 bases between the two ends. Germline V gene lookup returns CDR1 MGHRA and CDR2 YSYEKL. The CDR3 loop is CASSQGVSVGNEQFF. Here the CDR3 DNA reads TGCGCCAGCAGCCAAGGGGTTAGCGTTGGCAATGAGCAGTTCTTC.

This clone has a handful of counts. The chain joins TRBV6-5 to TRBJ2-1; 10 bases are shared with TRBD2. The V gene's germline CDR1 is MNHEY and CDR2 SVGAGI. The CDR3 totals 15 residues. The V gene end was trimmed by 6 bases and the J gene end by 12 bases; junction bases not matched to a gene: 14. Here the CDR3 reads CASRYLAGADGRQFF. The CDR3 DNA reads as TGTGCCAGCAGGTATCTAGCGGGGGCCGACGGGAGGCAGTTCTTC.

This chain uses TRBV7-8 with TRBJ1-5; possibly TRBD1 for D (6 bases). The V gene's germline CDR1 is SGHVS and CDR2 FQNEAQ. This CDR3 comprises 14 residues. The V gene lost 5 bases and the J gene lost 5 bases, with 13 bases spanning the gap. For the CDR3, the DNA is TGTGCCAGCAGCCGGCGGGGGCGTGATCAGCCCCAGCATTTT. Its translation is CASSRRGRDQPQHF.

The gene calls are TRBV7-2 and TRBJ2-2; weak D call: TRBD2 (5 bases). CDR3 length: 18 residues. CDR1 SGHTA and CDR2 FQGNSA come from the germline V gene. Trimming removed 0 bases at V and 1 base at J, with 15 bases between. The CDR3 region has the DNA TGTGCCAGCAGCTTAGCCCTAGCCCGGATTTTGAACACCGGGGAGCTGTTTTTT. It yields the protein CASSLALARILNTGELFF.

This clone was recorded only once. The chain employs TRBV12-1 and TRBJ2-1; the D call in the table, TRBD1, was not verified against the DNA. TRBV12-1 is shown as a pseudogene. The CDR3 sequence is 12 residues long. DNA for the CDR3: TGTGCCAGCAACCATTCGGACATCACGAAGTTCTTC. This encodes CASNHSDITKFF.

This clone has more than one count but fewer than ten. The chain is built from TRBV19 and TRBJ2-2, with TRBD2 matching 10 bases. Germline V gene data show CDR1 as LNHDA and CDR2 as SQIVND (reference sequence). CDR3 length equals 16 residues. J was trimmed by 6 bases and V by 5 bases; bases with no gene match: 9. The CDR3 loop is CASSSSGSIAAGELFF. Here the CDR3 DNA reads TGTGCCAGTAGTTCTAGCGGGAGTATCGCAGCCGGGGAGCTGTTTTTT.

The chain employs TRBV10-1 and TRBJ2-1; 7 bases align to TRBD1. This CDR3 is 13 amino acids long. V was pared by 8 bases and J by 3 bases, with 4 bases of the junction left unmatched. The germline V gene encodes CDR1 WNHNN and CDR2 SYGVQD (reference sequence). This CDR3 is CASDRDSYNEQFF. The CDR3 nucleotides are TGCGCCAGCGACAGGGACAGCTACAATGAGCAGTTCTTC.

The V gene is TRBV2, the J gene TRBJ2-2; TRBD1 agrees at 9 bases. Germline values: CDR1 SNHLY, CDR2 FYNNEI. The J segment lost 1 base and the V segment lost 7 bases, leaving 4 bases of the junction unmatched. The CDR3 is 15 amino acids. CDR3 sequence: CASIQDRGNTGELFF. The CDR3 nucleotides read TGTGCCAGCATTCAGGACAGGGGGAACACCGGGGAGCTGTTTTTT.

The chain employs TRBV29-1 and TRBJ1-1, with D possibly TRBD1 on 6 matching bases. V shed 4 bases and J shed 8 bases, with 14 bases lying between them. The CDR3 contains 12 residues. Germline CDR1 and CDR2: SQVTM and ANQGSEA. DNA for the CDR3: TGCAGCGTTGGACAAGCCGGGACAGAAGCTTTCTTT. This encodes CSVGQAGTEAFF.